This T cell receptor beta chain originates from a study of pediatric ulcerative colitis. Study-level information: Disease was pancolitis in over five and left-sided in two, histology-confirmed. Broader study findings: Blood samples from a couple of patients yielded substantially fewer templates and were excluded from blood-rectal overlap analysis.

During colonoscopy, one to two rectal pinch biopsies were collected. Only in-frame clones appear in the TCRdb table, and some are missing; sequencing was by immunoSEQ multiplex PCR. The sample records about 36,000 clones, 60% to 75% being singletons. This CDR3 region has 12 residues. The V gene lost 0 bases and the J gene lost 5 bases, with 6 bases spanning the gap. This clone has only one observation. The antigen is not known. Sequenced: gut tissue. This chain links TRBV5-7 with TRBJ2-7, with D unclear. TRBV5-7 is filed as an ORF, its function uncertain. The sequence was collected from a boy aged 5 to 17 with moderate ulcerative colitis. The CDR3 spells CASSLEGDEQYF. The CDR3 bases are TGTGCCAGCAGCTTGGAGGGCGACGAGCAGTACTTC.